The rows below give T cell receptor beta chains drawn from one sample of a study of technical replicates of blood from a few donors. Sequenced by immunoSEQ multiplex PCR; TCRdb stores in-frame clones only, minus some. Of fewer than 90,000 clones in the sample, roughly 90% are singletons; the top ten hold 0.41%. Material for sequencing was T cells isolated from PBMCs. The receptor set was obtained from a human donor in good health. The CDR3 runs from the conserved cysteine through the conserved F or W. D genes are given only for firm matches. Size is omitted from some rows. Given values are once, few, many or a class for expanded clones.

clone size	D gene	V gene	J gene	CDR3 protein	CDR3 DNA
medium-sized	-	TRBV20-1	TRBJ2-2	CSATNTGELFF	TGCAGTGCCACTAACACCGGGGAGCTGTTTTTT
-	-	TRBV2	TRBJ1-1	CASRFQQIQGGKAFF	TGTGCCAGCCGTTTCCAACAAATACAGGGAGGGAAAGCTTTCTTT
-	-	TRBV19	TRBJ2-1	CASSRVEVAYNEQFF	TGTGCCAGTAGTAGGGTGGAGGTGGCCTACAATGAGCAGTTCTTC
-	-	TRBV4-3	TRBJ1-2	CASSQDWKLTGKGYTF	TGCGCCAGCAGCCAAGATTGGAAGTTGACAGGAAAAGGCTACACCTTC
-	-	TRBV29-1	TRBJ2-5	CSVDRPGQETQYF	TGCAGCGTTGATAGGCCGGGCCAAGAGACCCAGTACTTC
-	TRBD1	TRBV5-6	TRBJ1-5	CASSLAMGQSNQPQHF	TGTGCCAGCAGCTTGGCAATGGGACAGTCCAATCAGCCCCAGCATTTT
few	TRBD1	TRBV4-1	TRBJ2-7	CASSRTGTAYDEQYF	TGCGCCAGCAGCCGGACCGGGACAGCCTACGACGAGCAGTACTTC
-	-	TRBV28	TRBJ2-1	CASNLSGEQFF	TGTGCCAGCAACCTCTCCGGTGAGCAGTTCTTC
-	TRBD2	TRBV7-8	TRBJ2-6	CASSSGGNSGANVLTF	TGTGCCAGCAGCTCGGGAGGGAACTCTGGGGCCAACGTCCTGACTTTC
-	-	TRBV4-1	TRBJ1-1	CASSVNPGENTEAFF	TGCGCCAGCAGCGTGAATCCAGGGGAAAACACTGAAGCTTTCTTT
-	TRBD1	TRBV4-2	TRBJ2-3	CASSQSQQGATDTQYF	TGTGCCAGCAGCCAATCCCAACAGGGGGCTACAGATACGCAGTATTTT
-	TRBD2	TRBV6-5	TRBJ2-1	CASIRTSGSGDEQFF	TGTGCCAGCATTAGGACTAGCGGGAGCGGGGATGAGCAGTTCTTC
-	TRBD2	TRBV29-1	TRBJ2-5	CSVEDGEREVETQYF	TGCAGCGTTGAAGATGGCGAGCGGGAGGTAGAGACCCAGTACTTC
-	-	TRBV7-3	TRBJ2-7	CASSPDGSYEQYF	TGTGCCAGCAGCCCGGACGGGAGCTACGAGCAGTACTTC
-	-	TRBV6-1	TRBJ1-1	CASSFRGEGTEAFF	TGTGCCAGCAGTTTCAGGGGAGAGGGAACTGAAGCTTTCTTT
-	TRBD1	TRBV29-1	TRBJ1-2	CSAFTTGGYTF	TGCAGCGCGTTCACGACAGGGGGCTACACCTTC
-	-	TRBV7-9	TRBJ2-1	CASSSNRDLSSFF	TGTGCCAGCAGCTCTAACCGGGACTTAAGTTCGTTCTTC